These 18 T cell receptor beta chains originate from one sample sequenced in a study of T cell responses to AZD1222 COVID-19 vaccine. Sequencing used immunoSEQ multiplex PCR; TCRdb keeps in-frame clones, though not all of them. Of roughly 270,000 clones listed, around 93% were seen once; the top ten hold around 0.58%. Sample: peripheral blood, taken 28 days after the second AZD1222 dose. Receptors originate from an adult who received the AZD1222 COVID-19 vaccine.

This clone was seen a few times. The chain is built from TRBV2 and TRBJ2-5; D call uncertain. The germline gives CDR1 SNHLY, CDR2 FYNNEI. The ends were cut back, 1 base at V and 0 bases at J, with 15 bases in the middle. CDR3 length equals 17 residues. CDR3 amino acids: CASSEDSQRAYQETQYF. The CDR3 coding sequence is TGTGCCAGCAGTGAAGACTCACAACGGGCCTACCAAGAGACCCAGTACTTC. Looking up the rest from reference TRBV2 and TRBJ2-5 gives the full variable domain: EPEVTQTPSHQVTQMGQEVILRCVPISNHLYFYWYRQILGQKVEFLVSFYNNEISEKSEIFDDQFSVERPDGSNFTLKIRSTKLEDSAMYFCASSEDSQRAYQETQYFGPGTRLLVL.

This chain links TRBV5-1 with TRBJ2-2; 8 nucleotides align to TRBD1. The CDR3 is made up of 16 amino acids. CDR1 is SGHRS, CDR2 YFSETQ, per germline. The V gene end was trimmed by 0 bases and the J gene end by 1 base; junction bases not matched to a gene: 2. CDR3 nucleotide sequence: TGCGCCAGCAGCTTGGCCGGACAGGGGAACACCGGGGAGCTGTTTTTT. Translating gives CASSLAGQGNTGELFF.

The chain is built from TRBV7-9 and TRBJ1-1; 8 bases match TRBD1. Germline trimming cut 5 bases from V and 6 bases from J; bases unmatched to any gene: 5. The CDR3 spans 13 residues. Germline V gives CDR1 SEHNR, CDR2 FQNEAQ (reference sequence). The CDR3 DNA reads TGTGCCAGCAGCCAGACAGGGGCCGCTGAAGCTTTCTTT. As protein: CASSQTGAAEAFF.

The chain employs TRBV11-2 and TRBJ1-2; D is uncertain. V dropped 1 base and J dropped 5 bases, with 8 bases sitting between them. Germline V gives CDR1 SGHAT, CDR2 FQNNGV. CDR3 length: 13 amino acids. The CDR3 sequence is CASSLGSGYGYTF. The CDR3 region has the DNA TGTGCCAGCAGCTTAGGATCGGGGTATGGCTACACCTTC.

The V gene is TRBV21-1, the J gene TRBJ1-5; TRBD1 was called by the table and not checked on the DNA. TRBV21-1 corresponds to a pseudogene. This CDR3 region has 18 residues. This CDR3 reads CASSKARGHGDSNQPQHF. The CDR3 bases are TGTGCCAGCAGCAAAGCTAGGGGACATGGGGATAGCAATCAGCCCCAGCATTTT.

The V call is TRBV15, the J call TRBJ1-5; D is unresolved. CDR1 is LNHNV and CDR2 is YYDKDF in the germline V gene (reference sequence). CDR3 length equals 14 residues. V lost 3 bases, J lost 6 bases, and 12 bases lay in between. In DNA form, the CDR3 reads TGTGCCACCAGCAGCGGAGGGCGAACTCAGCCCCAGCATTTT. Translation: CATSSGGRTQPQHF.

The rearrangement joins TRBV12-3 or TRBV12-4 to TRBJ1-5, with unresolved D. This CDR3 comprises 13 residues. V was trimmed by 3 bases and J by 2 bases, leaving 5 bases between them. CDR3 in DNA: TGTGCCAGCAGTTTTTCAGGCAATCAGCCCCAGCATTTT. The encoded protein is CASSFSGNQPQHF.

This clone has only a few counts. The gene calls are TRBV4-1 and TRBJ2-7; D ambiguous. Trimming took 1 base from V and 0 from J, leaving 10 bases between them. Germline V lookup: CDR1 MGHRA, CDR2 YSYEKL. The CDR3 is made up of 15 amino acids. The CDR3 nucleotides are TGCGCCAGCAGCCAAGCGCATCTCAACTCCTACGAGCAGTACTTC. This encodes CASSQAHLNSYEQYF.

This chain connects TRBV28 to TRBJ1-2; D unclear. The V end was cut by 5 bases, the J end by 5 bases, with 12 bases between. Per germline, CDR1 MDHEN and CDR2 SYDVKM. CDR3 length: 13 residues. In nucleotides, the CDR3 is TGTGCCAGCAGTCTACGGGATTCGTATGGCTACACCTTC. Translating gives CASSLRDSYGYTF.

The gene calls are TRBV4-1 and TRBJ1-3; the D is unclear. CDR1 is MGHRA and CDR2 is YSYEKL in the germline V gene. CDR3 length: 12 residues. Trimming took off 6 bases at V and 0 bases at J, with 3 bases between the two ends. The CDR3 reads CASSPSGNTIYF. The CDR3 region has the DNA TGCGCCAGCAGTCCCTCTGGAAACACCATATATTTT.

V usage is TRBV12-3 or TRBV12-4 and J usage is TRBJ1-1; D is unclear. The germline V and J ends were trimmed by 7 bases and 7 bases, with 16 bases remaining between them. This CDR3 is built from 13 residues. The CDR3 protein is CASTKTDGLEAFF. CDR3 sequence (DNA): TGTGCCAGCACTAAGACCGACGGACTTGAAGCTTTCTTT.

This clone was observed once. V and J are TRBV9 and TRBJ2-1, with 8 bases matching TRBD1. Losses at the gene ends were 2 bases for V and 4 bases for J; bases not matched to a gene: 5. From germline, CDR1 is SGDLS and CDR2 YYNGEE. The CDR3 runs to 15 residues. In DNA, the CDR3 is TGTGCCAGCAGCGTCGGACAGGGAGGATACAATGAGCAGTTCTTC. Its translation: CASSVGQGGYNEQFF.

This clone was detected only once. This chain uses TRBV27 with TRBJ2-3, with TRBD1 as a possible D gene (5 bases). The V and J ends lost 3 bases and 3 bases respectively, with 7 bases between them. CDR1 MNHEY and CDR2 SMNVEV come from the germline V gene (reference sequence). The CDR3 runs 13 residues. CDR3 nucleotide sequence: TGTGCCAGCAGTTTCAGGGATACAGATACGCAGTATTTT. Amino acids: CASSFRDTDTQYF.

V is TRBV27 and J is TRBJ1-1; D uncertain. This CDR3 is 15 amino acids long. The V and J ends lost 1 base and 0 bases respectively, with 9 bases between them. The germline V gene encodes CDR1 MNHEY and CDR2 SMNVEV (reference sequence). As DNA, the CDR3 is TGTGCCAGCAGTTTATTTGGACGGATGAACACTGAAGCTTTCTTT. It encodes CASSLFGRMNTEAFF.

The chain employs TRBV7-3 and TRBJ1-1, with D perhaps TRBD1 (5 bases). The CDR3 consists of 10 residues. Trimming cost V 10 bases and J 8 bases, with 11 bases left between them. CDR1 and CDR2 (germline): SGHTA, FQGTGA. The chain's CDR3 is CATGGQEAFF. CDR3 coding DNA: TGTGCCACCGGAGGACAAGAAGCTTTCTTT. The full variable domain, rest sourced from reference TRBV7-3 and TRBJ1-1, is GAGVSQTPSNKVTEKGKYVELRCDPISGHTALYWYRQSLGQGPEFLIYFQGTGAADDSGLPNDRFFAVRPEGSVSTLKIQRTERGDSAVYLCATGGQEAFFGQGTRLTVV.

The table lists this clone with a count of one. The chain couples TRBV18 to TRBJ1-5; no clear D gene. CDR3 length: 16 amino acids. Germline V CDR1 and CDR2: KGHSH, LQKENI. V was pared by 1 base and J by 2 bases, with 12 bases between. CDR3 protein: CASSPRVQDGNQPQHF. DNA for the CDR3: TGTGCCAGCTCACCACGAGTCCAAGACGGCAATCAGCCCCAGCATTTT.

The genes are TRBV16 and TRBJ2-7, with D hard to call. The germline gives CDR1 KGHSY, CDR2 FQNENV. This CDR3 comprises 14 residues. V lost 4 bases, J lost 2 bases, and 12 bases lay in between. CDR3 loop: CASSPNPAAYEQYF. The CDR3, as DNA: TGTGCCAGCAGCCCGAACCCCGCGGCCTACGAGCAGTACTTC.

The chain recombines TRBV3-1 (or the pseudogene TRBV3-2) with TRBJ2-1, with D possibly called TRBD1 or TRBD2 (5 bases each). Per germline, CDR1 LGHDT and CDR2 YNNKEL (reference sequence). V was cut by 6 bases and J by 6 bases, with 18 bases left in between. There are 15 residues in the CDR3. CDR3 protein: CASRPGWGTGNEQFF. The CDR3 DNA reads TGTGCCAGCAGACCAGGATGGGGGACGGGCAATGAGCAGTTCTTC.